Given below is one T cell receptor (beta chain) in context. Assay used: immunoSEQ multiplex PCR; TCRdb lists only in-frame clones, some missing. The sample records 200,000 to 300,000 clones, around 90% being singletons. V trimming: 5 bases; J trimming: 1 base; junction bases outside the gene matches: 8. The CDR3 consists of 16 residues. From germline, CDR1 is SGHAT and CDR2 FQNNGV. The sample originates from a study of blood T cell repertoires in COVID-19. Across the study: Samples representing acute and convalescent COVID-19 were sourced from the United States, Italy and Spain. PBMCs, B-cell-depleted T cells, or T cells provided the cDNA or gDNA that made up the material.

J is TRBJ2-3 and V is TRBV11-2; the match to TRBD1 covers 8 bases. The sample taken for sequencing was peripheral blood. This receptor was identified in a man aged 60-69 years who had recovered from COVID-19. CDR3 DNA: TGTGCCAGCAGCCCAAACGGACAGGGAGGCACAGATACGCAGTATTTT. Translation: CASSPNGQGGTDTQYF.